This T cell receptor (beta chain) was identified during a study of low-dose radiotherapy and immunotherapy resistance in tumors. Study as a whole: Patients received cyclophosphamide 200 mg/m2 intravenously every two weeks, the day before radiation-immunotherapy.

Alpha- and beta-chain coverage of first-strand cDNA came from TRAV- and TRBV-specific primers. Using a constant-region primer together with a V-primer adapter, TCRs were subjected to around 22 PCR cycles of amplification. TCRdb analysed the reads with MiXCR anew, one entry per CDR3 protein. Of 8,500 to 10,000 distinct CDR3 sequences detected, over 35% appear once; the ten largest clones hold over 5.5%. This TCR derives from a human donor with advanced metastatic prostate, ovarian, gallbladder or colorectal cancer (not recorded which). This table probably holds off-target reads from a library built for another chain.

CDR3 amino acids: CASRETSGASYNEQFF. For the CDR3, the DNA is TGTGCCAGCAGGGAGACTAGCGGGGCTTCCTACAATGAGCAGTTCTTC. The J gene is TRBJ2-1, the V gene TRBV27, with 11 nucleotides matching TRBD2. Germline V CDR1 and CDR2: MNHEY, SMNVEV (reference sequence). The V gene end was trimmed by 6 bases and the J gene end by 1 base; junction bases not matched to a gene: 5. The CDR3 runs to 16 residues.